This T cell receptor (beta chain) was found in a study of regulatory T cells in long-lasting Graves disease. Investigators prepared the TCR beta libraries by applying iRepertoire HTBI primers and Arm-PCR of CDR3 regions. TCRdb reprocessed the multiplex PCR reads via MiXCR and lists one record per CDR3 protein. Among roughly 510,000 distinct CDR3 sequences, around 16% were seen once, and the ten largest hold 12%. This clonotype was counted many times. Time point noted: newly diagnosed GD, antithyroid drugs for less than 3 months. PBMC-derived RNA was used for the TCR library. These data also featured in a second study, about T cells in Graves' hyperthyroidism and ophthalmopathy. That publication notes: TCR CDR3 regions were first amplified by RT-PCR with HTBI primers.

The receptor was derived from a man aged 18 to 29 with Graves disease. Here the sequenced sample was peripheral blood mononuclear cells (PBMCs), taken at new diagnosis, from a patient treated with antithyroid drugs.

The CDR3 DNA reads as TGTGCCAGCAGCCAAGATAGAAGCAATCAGCCCCAGCATTTT. Its protein product is CASSQDRSNQPQHF. The chain uses TRBV3-1 and TRBJ1-5; D gene ambiguous. CDR1 LGHDT and CDR2 YNNKEL come from the germline V gene (reference sequence). This CDR3 contains 14 residues. Trimming cost V 0 bases and J 1 base, with 4 bases left between them.